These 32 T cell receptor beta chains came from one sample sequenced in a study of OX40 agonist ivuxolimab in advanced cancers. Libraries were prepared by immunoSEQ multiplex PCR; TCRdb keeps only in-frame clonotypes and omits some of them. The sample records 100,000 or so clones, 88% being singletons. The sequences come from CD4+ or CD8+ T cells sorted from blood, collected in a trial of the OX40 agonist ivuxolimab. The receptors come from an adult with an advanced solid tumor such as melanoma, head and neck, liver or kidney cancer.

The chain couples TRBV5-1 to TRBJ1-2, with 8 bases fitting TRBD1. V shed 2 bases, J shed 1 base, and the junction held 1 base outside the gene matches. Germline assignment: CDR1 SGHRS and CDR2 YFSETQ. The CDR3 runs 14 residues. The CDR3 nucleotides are TGCGCCAGCAGCTTACAGGGGGATAACTATGGCTACACCTTC. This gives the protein CASSLQGDNYGYTF.

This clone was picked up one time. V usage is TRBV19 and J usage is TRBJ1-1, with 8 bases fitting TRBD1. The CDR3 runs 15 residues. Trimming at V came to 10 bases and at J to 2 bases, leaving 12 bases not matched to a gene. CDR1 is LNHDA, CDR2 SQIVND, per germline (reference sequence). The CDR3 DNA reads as TGTGCCACAAGAGACAGGGGAGGGGGAAACACTGAAGCTTTCTTT. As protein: CATRDRGGGNTEAFF. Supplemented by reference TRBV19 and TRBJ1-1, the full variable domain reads DGGITQSPKYLFRKEGQNVTLSCEQNLNHDAMYWYRQDPGQGLRLIYYSQIVNDFQKGDIAEGYSVSREKKESFPLTVTSAQKNPTAFYLCATRDRGGGNTEAFFGQGTRLTVV.

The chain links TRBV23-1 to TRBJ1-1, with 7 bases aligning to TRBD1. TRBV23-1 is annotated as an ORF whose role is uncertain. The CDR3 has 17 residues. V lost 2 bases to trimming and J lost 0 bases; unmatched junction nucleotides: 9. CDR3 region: CASSQLGTVDMNTEAFF. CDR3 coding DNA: TGCGCCAGCAGTCAACTGGGGACAGTTGATATGAACACTGAAGCTTTCTTT.

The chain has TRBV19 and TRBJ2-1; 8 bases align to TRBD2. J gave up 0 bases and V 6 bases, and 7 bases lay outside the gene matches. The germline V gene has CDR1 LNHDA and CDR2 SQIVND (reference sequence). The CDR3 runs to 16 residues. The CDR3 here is CASSETSASSYNEQFF. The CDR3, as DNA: TGTGCCAGTAGCGAGACTAGCGCGAGCTCCTACAATGAGCAGTTCTTC. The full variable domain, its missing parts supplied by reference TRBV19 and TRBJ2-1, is DGGITQSPKYLFRKEGQNVTLSCEQNLNHDAMYWYRQDPGQGLRLIYYSQIVNDFQKGDIAEGYSVSREKKESFPLTVTSAQKNPTAFYLCASSETSASSYNEQFFGPGTRLTVL.

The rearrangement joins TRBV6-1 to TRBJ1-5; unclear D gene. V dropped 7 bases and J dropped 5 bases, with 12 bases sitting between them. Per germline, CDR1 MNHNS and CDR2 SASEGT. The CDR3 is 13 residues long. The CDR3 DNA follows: TGTGCCAGCACCCTCCGCTGGGATCAGCCCCAGCATTTT. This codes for CASTLRWDQPQHF.

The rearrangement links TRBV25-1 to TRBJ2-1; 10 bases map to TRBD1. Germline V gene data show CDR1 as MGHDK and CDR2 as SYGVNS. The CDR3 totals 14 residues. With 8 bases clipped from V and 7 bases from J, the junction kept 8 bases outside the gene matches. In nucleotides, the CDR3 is TGTGCCAGCTCGAAGGGACAGGGGCTTAATGAGCAGTTCTTC. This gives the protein CASSKGQGLNEQFF. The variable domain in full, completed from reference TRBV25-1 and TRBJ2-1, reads EADIYQTPRYLVIGTGKKITLECSQTMGHDKMYWYQQDPGMELHLIHYSYGVNSTEKGDLSSESTVSRIRTEHFPLTLESARPSHTSQYLCASSKGQGLNEQFFGPGTRLTVL.

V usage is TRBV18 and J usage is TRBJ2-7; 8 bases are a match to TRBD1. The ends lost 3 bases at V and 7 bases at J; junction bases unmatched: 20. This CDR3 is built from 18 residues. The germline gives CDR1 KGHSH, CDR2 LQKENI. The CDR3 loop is CASSPSGTGKIGRLEQYF. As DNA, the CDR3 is TGTGCCAGCTCACCTTCCGGGACAGGAAAAATTGGGCGCCTAGAGCAGTACTTC.

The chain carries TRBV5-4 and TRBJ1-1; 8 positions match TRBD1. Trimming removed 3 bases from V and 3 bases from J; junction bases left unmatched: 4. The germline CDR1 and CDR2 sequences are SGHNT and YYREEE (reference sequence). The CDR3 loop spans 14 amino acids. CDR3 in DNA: TGTGCCAGCAGCTACGACAGGGGTTACACTGAAGCTTTCTTT. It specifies CASSYDRGYTEAFF.

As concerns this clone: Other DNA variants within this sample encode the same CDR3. The CDR3 region has the DNA TGCAGCGTTGGGCAGGGGGTGGGGGGCTACACCTTC. Protein sequence: CSVGQGVGGYTF. This chain connects TRBV29-1 to TRBJ1-2, with TRBD1 matching 7 bases. With 4 bases clipped from V and 8 bases from J, the junction kept 7 bases outside the gene matches. This CDR3 spans 12 amino acids. Looked up from germline, CDR1 is SQVTM and CDR2 is ANQGSEA. The whole variable domain, remainder taken from reference TRBV29-1 and TRBJ1-2, is SAVISQKPSRDICQRGTSLTIQCQVDSQVTMMFWYRQQPGQSLTLIATANQGSEATYESGFVIDKFPISRPNLTFSTLTVSNMSPEDSSIYLCSVGQGVGGYTFGSGTRLTVV.

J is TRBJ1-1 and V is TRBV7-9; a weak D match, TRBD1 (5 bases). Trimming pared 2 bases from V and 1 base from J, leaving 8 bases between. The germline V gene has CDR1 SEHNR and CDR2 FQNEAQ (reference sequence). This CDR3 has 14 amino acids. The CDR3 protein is CASSLRTTNTEAFF. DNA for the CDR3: TGTGCCAGCAGCTTAAGGACAACGAACACTGAAGCTTTCTTT.

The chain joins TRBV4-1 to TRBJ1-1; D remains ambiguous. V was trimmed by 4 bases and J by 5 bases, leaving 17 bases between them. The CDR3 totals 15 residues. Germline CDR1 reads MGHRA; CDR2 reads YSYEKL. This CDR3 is CASSPGMDVRTEAFF. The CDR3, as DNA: TGCGCCAGCAGCCCAGGTATGGACGTGAGGACTGAAGCTTTCTTT.

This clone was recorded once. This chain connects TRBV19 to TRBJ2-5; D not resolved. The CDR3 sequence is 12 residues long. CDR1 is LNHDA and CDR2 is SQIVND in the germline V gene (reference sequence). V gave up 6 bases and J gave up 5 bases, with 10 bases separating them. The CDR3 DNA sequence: TGTGCCAGTAGCCCACCTGGGGAGACCCAGTACTTC. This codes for CASSPPGETQYF.

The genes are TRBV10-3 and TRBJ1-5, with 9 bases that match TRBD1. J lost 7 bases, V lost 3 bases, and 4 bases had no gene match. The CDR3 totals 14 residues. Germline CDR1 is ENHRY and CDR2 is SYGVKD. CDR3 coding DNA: TGTGCCATCAGTGATACAGGGGGCCGACAGCCCCAGCATTTT. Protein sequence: CAISDTGGRQPQHF.

The DNA of the CDR3 is TGCGCCAGCAGCTTGGGTTCGGGAGGCACCTACGAGCAGTACTTC. Translated, it gives CASSLGSGGTYEQYF. This chain uses TRBV5-1 with TRBJ2-7; TRBD2 aligns across 7 bases. V gave up 0 bases and J gave up 2 bases; unmatched junction bases: 5. Germline loops: CDR1 SGHRS, CDR2 YFSETQ. This CDR3 has 15 residues.

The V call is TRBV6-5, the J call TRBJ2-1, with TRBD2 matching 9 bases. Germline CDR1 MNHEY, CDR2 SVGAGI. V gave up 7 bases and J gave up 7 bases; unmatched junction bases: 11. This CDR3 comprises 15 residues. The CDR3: CASKARSGSRNEQFF. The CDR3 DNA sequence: TGTGCCAGCAAAGCGCGTAGCGGGAGTAGGAATGAGCAGTTCTTC.

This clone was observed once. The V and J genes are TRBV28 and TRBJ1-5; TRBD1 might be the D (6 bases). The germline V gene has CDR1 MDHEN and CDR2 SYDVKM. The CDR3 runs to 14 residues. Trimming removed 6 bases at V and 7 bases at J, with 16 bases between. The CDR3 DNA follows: TGTGCCAGCAGCCCCAACAGGGTGACCCAGCCCCAGCATTTT. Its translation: CASSPNRVTQPQHF.

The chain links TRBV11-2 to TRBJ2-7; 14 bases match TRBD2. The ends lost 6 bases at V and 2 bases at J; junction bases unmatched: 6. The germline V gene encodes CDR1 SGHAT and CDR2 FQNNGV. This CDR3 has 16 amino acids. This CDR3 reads CASRTPGLAGAYEQYF. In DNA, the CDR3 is TGTGCCAGCAGGACTCCGGGACTAGCGGGAGCCTACGAGCAGTACTTC. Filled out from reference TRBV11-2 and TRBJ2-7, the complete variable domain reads EAGVAQSPRYKIIEKRQSVAFWCNPISGHATLYWYQQILGQGPKLLIQFQNNGVVDDSQLPKDRFSAERLKGVDSTLKIQPAKLEDSAVYLCASRTPGLAGAYEQYFGPGTRLTVT.

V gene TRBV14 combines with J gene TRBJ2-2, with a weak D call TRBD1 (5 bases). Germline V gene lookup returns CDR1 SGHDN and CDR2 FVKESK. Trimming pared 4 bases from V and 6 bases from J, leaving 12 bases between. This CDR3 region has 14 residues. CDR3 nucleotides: TGTGCCAGCAGCCCTACCTTGGGGCCCGGGGAGCTGTTTTTT. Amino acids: CASSPTLGPGELFF.

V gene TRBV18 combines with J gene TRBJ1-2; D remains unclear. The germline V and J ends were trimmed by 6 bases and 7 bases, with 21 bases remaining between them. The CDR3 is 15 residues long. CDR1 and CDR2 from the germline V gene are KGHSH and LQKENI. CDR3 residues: CASSKIEEIGGGYTF. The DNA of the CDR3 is TGTGCCAGCTCGAAAATTGAGGAAATTGGCGGTGGCTACACCTTC.

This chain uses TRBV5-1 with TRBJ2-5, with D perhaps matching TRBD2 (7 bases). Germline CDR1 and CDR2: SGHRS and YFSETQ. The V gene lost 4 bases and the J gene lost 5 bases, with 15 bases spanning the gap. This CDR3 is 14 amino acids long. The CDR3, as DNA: TGCGCCAGCAGCCCTACTAGGGGGGGCGAGACCCAGTACTTC. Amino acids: CASSPTRGGETQYF.

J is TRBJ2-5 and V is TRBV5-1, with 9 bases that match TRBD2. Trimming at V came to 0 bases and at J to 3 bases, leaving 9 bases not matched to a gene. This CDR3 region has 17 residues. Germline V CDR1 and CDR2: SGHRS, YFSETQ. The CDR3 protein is CASSLGDSGSGKETQYF. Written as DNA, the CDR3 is TGCGCCAGCAGCTTGGGAGATAGCGGGAGCGGTAAAGAGACCCAGTACTTC.

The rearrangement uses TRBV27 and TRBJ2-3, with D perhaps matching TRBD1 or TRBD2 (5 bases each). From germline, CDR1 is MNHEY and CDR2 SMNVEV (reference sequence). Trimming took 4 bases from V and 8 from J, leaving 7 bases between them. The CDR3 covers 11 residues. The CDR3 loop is CASSSRGTQYF. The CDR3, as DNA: TGTGCCAGCAGTTCGAGGGGTACGCAGTATTTT.

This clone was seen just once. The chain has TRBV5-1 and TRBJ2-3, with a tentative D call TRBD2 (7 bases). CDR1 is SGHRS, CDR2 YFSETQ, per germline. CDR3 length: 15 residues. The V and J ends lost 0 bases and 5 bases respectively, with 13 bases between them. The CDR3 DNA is TGCGCCAGCAGCTTGGGCGGGAGAGGGGGAGATACGCAGTATTTT. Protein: CASSLGGRGGDTQYF.

As DNA, the CDR3 is TGTGCCAGCAGCCCGACTGCGAGCTCCTACAATGAGCAGTTCTTC. It translates to CASSPTASSYNEQFF. This sequence joins TRBV6-6 and TRBJ2-1; D ambiguous. Germline CDR1 and CDR2: MNHNY and SVGAGI (reference sequence). The ends were cut back, 6 bases at V and 0 bases at J, with 12 bases in the middle. The CDR3 sequence is 15 residues long.

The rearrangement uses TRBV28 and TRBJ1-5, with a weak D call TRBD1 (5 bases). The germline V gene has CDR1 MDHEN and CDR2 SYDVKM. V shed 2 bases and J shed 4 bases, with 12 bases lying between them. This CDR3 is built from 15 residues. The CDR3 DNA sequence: TGTGCCAGCAGTTTACGGGACGCTACAAATCAGCCCCAGCATTTT. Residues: CASSLRDATNQPQHF. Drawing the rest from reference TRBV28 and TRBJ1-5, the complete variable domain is DVKVTQSSRYLVKRTGEKVFLECVQDMDHENMFWYRQDPGLGLRLIYFSYDVKMKEKGDIPEGYSVSREKKERFSLILESASTNQTSMYLCASSLRDATNQPQHFGDGTRLSIL.

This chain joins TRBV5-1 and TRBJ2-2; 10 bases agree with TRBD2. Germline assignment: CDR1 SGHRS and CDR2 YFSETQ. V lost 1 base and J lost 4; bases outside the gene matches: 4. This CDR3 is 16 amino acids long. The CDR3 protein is CASSLKLAGATGELFF. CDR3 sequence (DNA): TGCGCCAGCAGCTTGAAGCTAGCGGGAGCCACCGGGGAGCTGTTTTTT.

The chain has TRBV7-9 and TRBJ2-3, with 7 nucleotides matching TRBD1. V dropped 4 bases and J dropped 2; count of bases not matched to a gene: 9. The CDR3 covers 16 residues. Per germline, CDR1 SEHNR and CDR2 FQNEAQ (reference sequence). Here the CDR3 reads CASSYRQGASTDTQYF. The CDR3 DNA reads TGTGCCAGCAGCTATAGACAGGGAGCCTCCACAGATACGCAGTATTTT.

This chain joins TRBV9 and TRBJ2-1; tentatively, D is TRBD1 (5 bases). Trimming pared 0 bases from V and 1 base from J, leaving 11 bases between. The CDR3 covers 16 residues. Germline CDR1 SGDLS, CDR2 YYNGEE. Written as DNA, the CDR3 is TGTGCCAGCAGCGTAGGAGTAGGGGCGTCCTACAATGAGCAGTTCTTC. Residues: CASSVGVGASYNEQFF.

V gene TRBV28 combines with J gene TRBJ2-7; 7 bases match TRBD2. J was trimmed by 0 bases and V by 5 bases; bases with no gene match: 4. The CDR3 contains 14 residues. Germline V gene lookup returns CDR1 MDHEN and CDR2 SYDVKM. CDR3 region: CASSGGEISYEQYV. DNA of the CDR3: TGTGCCAGCAGTGGGGGGGAAATCTCCTACGAGCAGTACGTC.

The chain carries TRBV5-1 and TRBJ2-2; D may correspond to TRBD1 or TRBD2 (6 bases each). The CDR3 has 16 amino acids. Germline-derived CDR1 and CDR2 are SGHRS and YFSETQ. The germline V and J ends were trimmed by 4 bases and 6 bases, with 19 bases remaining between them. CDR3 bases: TGCGCCAGCAGCGGGGACGCCACAAGGGGGGCCGGGGAGCTGTTTTTT. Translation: CASSGDATRGAGELFF.

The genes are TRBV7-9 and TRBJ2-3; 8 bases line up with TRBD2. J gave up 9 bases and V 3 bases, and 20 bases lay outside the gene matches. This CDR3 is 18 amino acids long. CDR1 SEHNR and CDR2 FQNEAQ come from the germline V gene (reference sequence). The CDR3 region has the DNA TGTGCCAGCAGCTTCCTTCTACCGGGGACTAGTGAAATTGCAACGCAGTATTTT. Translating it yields CASSFLLPGTSEIATQYF.

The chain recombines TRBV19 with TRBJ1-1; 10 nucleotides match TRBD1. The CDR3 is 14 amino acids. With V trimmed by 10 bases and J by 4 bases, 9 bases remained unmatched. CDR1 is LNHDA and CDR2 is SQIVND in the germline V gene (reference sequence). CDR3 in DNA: TGTGCCACCACGGGACAGGGGCCCGCCACTGAAGCTTTCTTT. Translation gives CATTGQGPATEAFF.